These T cell receptor beta chains were read from a single sample in a study of T cells in localized non-small cell lung cancer. Using immunoSEQ multiplex PCR, the repertoire was profiled, and TCRdb retains in-frame clones only, with some absent. The sample holds about 21,000 clones, roughly 90% seen once. This sample comprised peripheral blood, obtained before any cancer treatment. These receptor sequences come from a male donor aged 60 or older with stage I squamous cell lung carcinoma. Each CDR3 is given with its conserved first and last residue. A D gene is named only where the DNA matches it firmly. Clone size, where shown, is once, few, many, or a class for clones that have expanded.

TRBJ2-4 NA TRBV7-9 NA TGTGCCAGCAGACCGGTACTTAGAGACCTAGCCAAAAACATTCAGTACTTC CASRPVLRDLAKNIQYF
TRBJ2-7 NA TRBV2 NA TGTGCCAGCAGTGTTTTTTCCCCCCCCCTCTACGAGCAGTACTTC CASSVFSPPLYEQYF
TRBJ2-5 NA TRBV5-4 NA TGTGCCAGCAGCTTTCCCCAACAGGAGACCCAGTACTTC CASSFPQQETQYF
TRBJ1-2 NA TRBV28 TRBD1 TGTGCCAGCAGTTCGGACAGGAGCTATGGCTACACCTTC CASSSDRSYGYTF
TRBJ2-7 NA TRBV19 TRBD1 TGTGCCAGTAGTAACAACAGGGGGTCCTACGAGCAGTACTTC CASSNNRGSYEQYF
TRBJ1-1 NA TRBV11-1 NA TGTGCCAGCAGCATGAAAAACACTGAAGCTTTCTTT CASSMKNTEAFF
TRBJ1-2 NA TRBV6-1 NA TGTGCCAGCAGCCCCGGGGCAGTCCGGCGTAGCTACACCTTC CASSPGAVRRSYTF
TRBJ1-3 NA TRBV5-1 NA TGCGCCAGCAGGGAGGGAAGGGGAAACACCATATATTTT CASREGRGNTIYF
TRBJ1-1 NA TRBV29-1 TRBD1 TGCAGCGTGATGACAGGGGGCCGGGGCACTGAAGCTTTCTTT CSVMTGGRGTEAFF
TRBJ1-3 NA TRBV11-2 NA TGTGCCAGCAGCGAACTGGCAGGGACCTCTGGAAACACCATATATTTT CASSELAGTSGNTIYF
TRBJ1-3 NA TRBV25-1 NA TGTGCCAGCAGTATCGCCGGCTCTGGAAACACCATATATTTT CASSIAGSGNTIYF
TRBJ1-2 NA TRBV29-1 NA TGCAGCGTTGACCGTGCGACTAACTATGGCTACACCTTC CSVDRATNYGYTF
TRBJ1-5 once TRBV9 NA TGTGCCAGCCACCCGGGGGGGTATAGCAATCAGCCCCAGCATTTT CASHPGGYSNQPQHF
TRBJ2-3 NA TRBV11-3 NA TGTGCCAGCAGCCTGGGGGACGCCCAGGATACGCAGTATTTT CASSLGDAQDTQYF
TRBJ2-3 NA TRBV11-3 NA TGTGCCAGCAGCTTAGATCCTGCAGGGACAGATACGCAGTATTTT CASSLDPAGTDTQYF
TRBJ1-1 NA TRBV19 NA TGTGCCAGTACCTTACAGCCGCGGGGCACTGAAGCTTTCTTT CASTLQPRGTEAFF
TRBJ1-2 NA TRBV30 TRBD1 TGTGCCTGGAGTGTAGGACAGGGAAGAAGGGGCTACACCTTC CAWSVGQGRRGYTF
TRBJ2-1 NA TRBV9 NA TGTGCCAGCAGCGTAGGAGGGAACAATGAGCAGTTCTTC CASSVGGNNEQFF
TRBJ1-1 NA TRBV7-3 NA TGTGCCAGCAGCTTAGACCCAGGGAAGAACACTGAAGCTTTCTTT CASSLDPGKNTEAFF
TRBJ2-3 NA TRBV6-5 NA TGTGCCAGCAAAACGGCGGTTAGCACAGATACGCAGTATTTT CASKTAVSTDTQYF
TRBJ2-2 NA TRBV7-9 NA TGTGCCAGCAGCTTAGCCGCGGGCCCAACCGGGGAGCTGTTTTTT CASSLAAGPTGELFF
TRBJ2-5 NA TRBV7-2 NA TGTGCCAGCAGCTTACTTCCAGGGCACCAAGAGACCCAGTACTTC CASSLLPGHQETQYF
TRBJ2-1 NA TRBV7-8 NA TGTGCCAGCAGCCCGTACAGGGTCGGCAATGAGCAGTTCTTC CASSPYRVGNEQFF
TRBJ1-1 NA TRBV6-5 NA TGTGCCAGCAGTTACCACAGGGACACTGAAGCTTTCTTT CASSYHRDTEAFF
TRBJ2-1 NA TRBV4-1 NA TGCGCCAGCAGCCAAGATCTTAGGGCTACCCCCACGACTTACAATGAGCAGTTCTTC CASSQDLRATPTTYNEQFF
TRBJ2-7 few TRBV14 NA TGTGCCAGCAGCCAAGTCGAAGGGCGTCAGCAGTACTTC CASSQVEGRQQYF
TRBJ2-1 NA TRBV5-1 NA TGCGCCAGCAGCTTGACTCTAACCTACAATGAGCAGTTCTTC CASSLTLTYNEQFF
TRBJ1-1 few TRBV7-9 NA TGTGCCAGCAGCTTAGCCCGGACAGTAGCTTTCTTT CASSLARTVAFF
TRBJ1-2 NA TRBV19 TRBD1 TGTGCCAGTAGTATTACCCCTCTCGCCAGGGGGGTCTATGGCTACACCTTC CASSITPLARGVYGYTF
TRBJ1-2 NA TRBV11-2 TRBD1 TGTGCCAGCAGCCCATTTTCGGGACAGGGCTATATTAACTATGGCTACACCTTC CASSPFSGQGYINYGYTF
TRBJ1-4 NA TRBV9 NA TGTGCCAGCAGCGTAGATTCAGCTCCAACTAATGAAAAACTGTTTTTT CASSVDSAPTNEKLFF
TRBJ2-6 NA TRBV5-4 TRBD1 TGTGCCAGCAGCTTAGGGACAGCCATAGCAATTTCTGGGGCCAACGTCCTGACTTTC CASSLGTAIAISGANVLTF
TRBJ2-2 NA TRBV29-1 TRBD1 TGCAGCGTTGGGACAGGGCGAACCGGGGAGCTGTTTTTT CSVGTGRTGELFF
TRBJ1-1 NA TRBV18 NA TGTGCCAGCTCACCTACCATGACCCCCGCCGCTTTCTTT CASSPTMTPAAFF
TRBJ1-1 NA TRBV2 NA TGTGCCAGCATCGACAGTCCCTCGCTGAACACTGAAGCTTTCTTT CASIDSPSLNTEAFF
TRBJ1-3 NA TRBV10-3 NA TGTGCCATCAGTGAGTCCATGGAGAGCATATATTTT CAISESMESIYF
TRBJ1-4 NA TRBV5-6 NA TGTGCCAGCAGCTTTGGCAGAACTAATGAAAAACTGTTTTTT CASSFGRTNEKLFF
TRBJ2-5 NA TRBV19 TRBD2 TGTGCCAGTAGTACCGGACTAGCGGGGACTTCCCTCCAAGAGACCCAGTACTTC CASSTGLAGTSLQETQYF
TRBJ2-3 NA TRBV11-3 NA TGTGCCAGCAGTGCCGGGGGAGATACGCAGTATTTT CASSAGGDTQYF
TRBJ2-3 NA TRBV5-8 TRBD2 TGTGCCAGCAGCCTAAACATACGGGAGGGAGAGTATTTT CASSLNIREGEYF
TRBJ2-5 NA TRBV5-4 TRBD1 TGTGCCAGCAGCTCGATGACAGGGAATCAAGAGACCCAGTACTTC CASSSMTGNQETQYF
TRBJ2-7 NA TRBV5-4 NA TGTGCCAGCAGCTTGAGCTCCTACGAGCAGTACTTC CASSLSSYEQYF
TRBJ2-5 NA TRBV28 NA TGTGCCAGCAGTTTTTGGTTTGAGGGGGGGGACAGCCAAGAGACCCAGTACTTC CASSFWFEGGDSQETQYF
TRBJ1-6 NA TRBV30 NA TGTGCCGCACCCGGCGGGGGCGCTAGTTGGGGGGCCCTCCACTTT CAAPGGGASWGALHF
TRBJ2-7 NA TRBV7-2 NA TGTGCCAGCAGCTTAAGCGCGGACCCCCTTCTCTACGAGCAGTACTTC CASSLSADPLLYEQYF
TRBJ1-2 NA TRBV19 TRBD1 TGTGCCAGTAGTACCCTACCGGGACAGGGCTATGGCTACACCTTC CASSTLPGQGYGYTF
TRBJ1-1 once TRBV10-3 NA TGTGCCATCAGTGACAGAGGGGGGGACACTGAAGCTTTCTTT CAISDRGGDTEAFF
TRBJ2-1 NA TRBV29-1 NA TGCAGCGTCTCCCTCTTGGGCAATGAGCAGTTCTTC CSVSLLGNEQFF
TRBJ1-1 NA TRBV14 NA TGTGCCAGCAGCCTCCTACCTGGAGGGCTCCCTGAAGCTTTCTTT CASSLLPGGLPEAFF
TRBJ2-2 NA TRBV19 NA TGTGCCAGTAGTATAAGATCTTCTTTGAGTGCCGGGGAGCTGTTTTTT CASSIRSSLSAGELFF